The rows below give T cell receptor beta chains drawn from one sample of a study of human T cells and chemical hapten exposure. TCRdb recomputed calls from the RACE reads with MiXCR, one row per CDR3 protein. Of over 85,000 distinct CDR3 sequences in the sample, about 9% were seen once. The specimen comprised whole blood, sampled in connection with sensitization to the hapten diphenylcyclopropenone (DPC). All receptors derive from a woman aged 40 to 50 with alopecia areata. Some clones in this sample may be carry-over from other donors' samples. CDR3s include the opening cysteine and the closing phenylalanine or tryptophan. The D gene is left open where the match is weak. The size field is filled for only some rows; it gives once, few, many or a size class.

.	TRBV7-2	many	13	TRBJ1-1	CASSLGHNTEAFF	TGTGCCAGCAGCTTAGGACACAACACTGAAGCTTTCTTT
.	TRBV28	few	12	TRBJ1-6	CASSLSGRPLHF	TGTGCCAGCAGTTTAAGTGGCCGACCCCTCCACTTT
TRBD2	TRBV27	many	14	TRBJ2-7	CASSRLAGEYEQYF	TGTGCCAGCAGTCGACTAGCGGGGGAGTACGAGCAGTACTTC
.	TRBV5-1	few	14	TRBJ2-7	CASAPGTLAYEQYF	TGCGCCAGCGCCCCCGGGACCCTAGCCTACGAGCAGTACTTC
.	TRBV6-2/TRBV6-3	.	14	TRBJ1-1	CASSYSLVYTEAFF	TGTGCCAGCAGTTACTCGTTGGTGTACACTGAAGCTTTCTTC
.	TRBV2	few	11	TRBJ1-1	CASRADGEAFF	TGTGCCAGCAGGGCGGACGGAGAAGCTTTCTTT
.	TRBV5-5	many	14	TRBJ1-2	CASSLVTAVYGYTF	TGTGCCAGCAGCTTGGTGACCGCAGTATATGGCTACACCTTC
.	TRBV7-2	few	14	TRBJ2-1	CASSPGTGYNEQFF	TGTGCCAGCAGCCCTGGGACCGGCTACAATGAGCAGTTCTTC
TRBD1	TRBV7-2	many	16	TRBJ1-1	CASSLVAGTANTEAFF	TGTGCCAGCAGCTTAGTGGCGGGGACAGCGAACACTGAAGCTTTCTTT
.	TRBV28	.	11	TRBJ1-2	CASRDNYGYTF	TGTGCCAGCAGGGATAACTATGGCTACACCTTC
TRBD2	TRBV19	many	14	TRBJ2-1	CASGRSGSYNEQFF	TGTGCCTCGGGCCGTAGCGGGAGTTACAATGAGCAGTTCTTC
TRBD2	TRBV20-1	many	17	TRBJ2-1	CSARGAATSGRYNEQFF	TGCAGTGCTAGAGGGGCGGCGACTAGCGGGAGGTACAATGAGCAGTTCTTC
TRBD2	TRBV9	.	19	TRBJ2-3	CASSVGLGRVRSNTDTQYF	TGTGCCAGCAGCGTAGGTCTTGGGAGGGTGAGGTCGAACACAGATACGCAGTATTTT